This T cell receptor beta chain was captured in a study of blood T cell repertoires in COVID-19. For the study at large: COVID-19 samples, acute and convalescent, were from the United States, Italy and Spain.

CDR3 length: 16 amino acids. Libraries were prepared by immunoSEQ multiplex PCR; TCRdb keeps only in-frame clonotypes and omits some of them. The sample comprises fewer than 80,000 clones, 75% to 90% of which are singletons, and 1.5% to 2% rests with the top ten. This clone appeared a few times. The chain carries TRBV21-1 and TRBJ1-1. TRBV21-1 is given as a pseudogene. The receptor was derived from a man aged 25-40 years with acute or convalescent COVID-19. Sequenced: peripheral blood. The CDR3 sequence is CASSIGAPGLLVEAFF. The CDR3 bases are TGTGCCAGCAGCATTGGTGCACCGGGACTGCTAGTTGAAGCTTTCTTT.